Each of the 9 T cell receptor beta chains below was sequenced from the same sample in a study of identical twins. TCRdb re-called the 5' RACE reads with MiXCR, one entry per CDR3 protein. The sample contains 130,000 to 150,000 distinct CDR3 sequences, around 3.5% of which appear only once. Material for sequencing was memory T cells sorted from blood. The receptors shown here come from a young man in good health.

This clonotype has ten or more counts. The V call is TRBV19, the J call TRBJ2-6; either TRBD1 or TRBD2 may supply D (5 bases each). Germline CDR1 and CDR2: LNHDA and SQIVND (reference sequence). V lost 3 bases and J lost 0, with 9 bases in between. This CDR3 region has 16 residues. The CDR3 DNA reads TGTGCCAGTAGTATGGGACGGACCTCTGGGGCCAACGTCCTGACTTTC. As protein: CASSMGRTSGANVLTF.

The J gene is TRBJ1-5, the V gene TRBV6-5; the D is unclear. V was cut by 4 bases and J by 0 bases, with 4 bases left in between. CDR3 length equals 13 residues. Germline V gives CDR1 MNHEY, CDR2 SVGAGI. In DNA, the CDR3 is TGTGCCAGCAGTTGGGCTAGCAATCAGCCCCAGCATTTT. Its protein is CASSWASNQPQHF.

This clonotype occurred many times. The chain recombines TRBV5-8 with TRBJ2-6; D ambiguous. V was clipped by 2 bases and J by 0 bases, with 12 bases between them. The CDR3 runs to 17 residues. The germline CDR1 and CDR2 sequences are SGHTS and YDEGEE. The CDR3 protein is CASSFGQEPSGANVLTF. For the CDR3, the DNA is TGTGCCAGCAGCTTCGGGCAGGAGCCCTCTGGGGCCAACGTCCTGACTTTC.

This clonotype was counted ten times or more. The chain has TRBV28 and TRBJ2-7; TRBD2 matches at 7 bases. The germline gives CDR1 MDHEN, CDR2 SYDVKM. V dropped 7 bases and J dropped 2; count of bases not matched to a gene: 17. This CDR3 has 17 residues. CDR3 sequence (DNA): TGTGCCAGCATTGGGGGATCAGGGAGCGGGAAAACCTACGAGCAGTACTTC. The encoded protein is CASIGGSGSGKTYEQYF.

This clonotype was detected many times. The chain combines TRBV11-2 with TRBJ2-5, with a tentative D call TRBD1 (6 bases). The ends were cut back, 1 base at V and 1 base at J, with 10 bases in the middle. This CDR3 spans 15 amino acids. Germline assignment: CDR1 SGHAT and CDR2 FQNNGV. CDR3 nucleotide sequence: TGTGCCAGCAGCTTAGGAGTAGGGGGCCAAGAGACCCAGTACTTC. The encoded protein is CASSLGVGGQETQYF.

This clonotype has at least ten counts. The chain combines TRBV19 with TRBJ2-5, with D possibly being TRBD1 (6 bases). V lost 3 bases and J lost 6, with 14 bases in between. Germline CDR1 is LNHDA and CDR2 is SQIVND (reference sequence). CDR3 size: 14 residues. The CDR3: CASSMTQRGKTQYF. CDR3 DNA: TGTGCCAGTAGTATGACTCAAAGGGGGAAGACCCAGTACTTC.

This clonotype was recorded many times. The chain combines TRBV28 with TRBJ2-1; TRBD2 agrees at 7 bases. This CDR3 region has 17 residues. With V trimmed by 5 bases and J by 6 bases, 16 bases remained unmatched. Germline CDR1 MDHEN, CDR2 SYDVKM. The CDR3: CASSPPVWAGAGNEQFF. The DNA of the CDR3 is TGTGCCAGCAGTCCCCCTGTGTGGGCGGGAGCTGGCAATGAGCAGTTCTTC.

A note on this clonotype: A read error is possible here, since a much larger clone lies one base away. The conserved final phenylalanine or tryptophan is absent from the CDR3, which likely points to a read error. The rearrangement links TRBV27 to TRBJ1-2; D might be TRBD1 (5 bases). Trimming removed 5 bases at V and 3 bases at J, with 13 bases between. From germline, CDR1 is MNHEY and CDR2 SMNVEV (reference sequence). The CDR3 runs to 14 residues. CDR3 coding DNA: TGTGCCAGCAGTCCGCCCGCAGGGTACTATGGCTACACCATC. Encoded protein: CASSPPAGYYGYTI.

This clonotype was detected only a few times. The V gene is TRBV12-3 or TRBV12-4, the J gene TRBJ1-2, with D possibly being TRBD1 (5 bases). V lost 6 bases to trimming and J lost 7 bases, with 15 bases between them. The CDR3 contains 13 residues. The CDR3, as DNA: TGTGCCAGCAGGCATCGGGACTCAGGTGGCTACACCTTC. It specifies CASRHRDSGGYTF.